This T cell receptor (beta chain) was sequenced during a study of brain T cells in children with intractable seizures. Points on this clone: No antigen is known for it.

General study points: Viral specificity was inferred only from CDR3 similarity; HCMV serostatus was unknown.

This sample's time point: blood from clinic visit 5 months post-surgery; TSC patient then seizure free. This CDR3 region has 14 residues. Germline V CDR1 and CDR2: MNHEY, SVGAGI. Trimming took 0 bases from V and 9 from J, leaving 9 bases between them. Clones were sequenced by immunoSEQ multiplex PCR, and TCRdb holds only the in-frame ones, with some missing. The sample includes about 340,000 clones, about 93% of them seen just once. Sequenced here: peripheral blood, sampled roughly 5 months after surgery. The receptor comes from a boy less than two years old with tuberous sclerosis and intractable seizures. The genes are TRBV6-5 and TRBJ1-6; D uncertain. The CDR3 loop reads CASSYSTASSPLHF. As DNA, the CDR3 is TGTGCCAGCAGTTACTCGACGGCCTCTTCACCCCTCCACTTT.